This is a list of T cell receptor beta chains from one sample in a study of cytotoxic CD8 clonotypes in ibrutinib-treated CLL. The data were produced by immunoSEQ multiplex PCR, yet TCRdb's version contains in-frame clones alone and is incomplete. The top ten hold 5.7% of the sample, which has fewer than 90,000 clones, 68% seen once. Sequencing was performed on PBMCs, taken after 12 months of ibrutinib treatment. Source of these receptors: a human donor with chronic lymphocytic leukemia. Both conserved end residues are part of each CDR3. D genes are given only for firm matches. Size is omitted from some rows. Given values are once, few, many or a class for expanded clones.

-	-	TRBJ1-1	TRBV6-5	CASSYGRNTEAFF	TGTGCCAGCAGTTACGGCAGGAACACTGAAGCTTTCTTT
-	-	TRBJ1-1	TRBV5-1	CASSPAANTEAFF	TGCGCCAGCAGCCCTGCAGCGAACACTGAAGCTTTCTTT
TRBD2	-	TRBJ2-5	TRBV7-3	CASSPAGQGQTQYF	TGTGCCAGCAGCCCAGCGGGGCAGGGACAGACCCAGTACTTC
-	-	TRBJ2-7	TRBV6-5	CASTQGEYYEQYF	TGTGCCAGCACACAGGGAGAGTACTACGAGCAGTACTTC
TRBD2	-	TRBJ2-3	TRBV11-2	CASSSRGTSGGEVTDTQYF	TGTGCCAGCAGCTCCCGCGGGACTAGCGGGGGTGAGGTAACAGATACGCAGTATTTT
TRBD2	-	TRBJ2-5	TRBV5-1	CASSSSSGGAETQYF	TGCGCCAGCAGCTCGTCTAGCGGGGGAGCGGAGACCCAGTACTTC
TRBD2	few	TRBJ2-2	TRBV19	CASSIRLAGSTGELFF	TGTGCCAGTAGTATCAGACTAGCGGGGAGCACCGGGGAGCTGTTTTTT
-	-	TRBJ2-1	TRBV7-8	CASSPAPRAPYNEQFF	TGTGCCAGCAGCCCAGCCCCGAGGGCCCCGTACAATGAGCAGTTCTTC
-	once	TRBJ1-3	TRBV6-1	CASRTGGNTIYF	TGTGCCAGCAGGACTGGTGGAAACACCATATATTTT
-	-	TRBJ2-3	TRBV10-3	CAISEPVGPDTQYF	TGTGCCATCAGTGAACCGGTGGGTCCAGATACGCAGTATTTT
-	-	TRBJ2-2	TRBV7-3	CASNYNTGELFF	TGTGCCAGCAACTATAACACCGGGGAGCTGTTTTTT
-	few	TRBJ2-7	TRBV2	CASSRDILIGYEQYF	TGTGCCAGCAGCAGGGACATTCTAATTGGGTACGAGCAGTACTTC
TRBD2	-	TRBJ2-5	TRBV27	CASSLLGSGGPPQETQYF	TGTGCCAGCAGTTTATTAGGTAGCGGGGGGCCCCCCCAAGAGACCCAGTACTTC
TRBD1	-	TRBJ2-7	TRBV5-1	CASSLGQGKSVYEQYF	TGCGCCAGCAGCTTGGGACAGGGGAAAAGCGTCTACGAGCAGTACTTC
-	once	TRBJ1-2	TRBV4-3	CASSQDEGGAFGYTF	TGCGCCAGCAGCCAAGATGAGGGGGGCGCATTTGGCTACACCTTC
-	-	TRBJ2-2	TRBV19	CASSKGRPNTGELFF	TGTGCCAGTAGCAAGGGACGCCCGAACACCGGGGAGCTGTTTTTT
TRBD1	few	TRBJ2-7	TRBV4-2	CASSQELGQGGYEQYF	TGTGCCAGCAGCCAAGAGTTAGGACAGGGGGGCTACGAGCAGTACTTC
TRBD1	-	TRBJ1-4	TRBV28	CASSFPGQGNEKLFF	TGTGCCAGCAGTTTCCCGGGACAGGGAAATGAAAAACTGTTTTTT
-	once	TRBJ2-3	TRBV20-1	CSATWEDTQYF	TGCAGTGCTACCTGGGAAGATACGCAGTATTTT
TRBD1	-	TRBJ2-2	TRBV5-4	CASSFEGARTGELFF	TGTGCCAGCAGCTTCGAGGGGGCGCGTACCGGGGAGCTGTTTTTT
TRBD1	-	TRBJ1-2	TRBV5-6	CASTKDRGGFNYGYTF	TGTGCCAGCACCAAGGACAGGGGAGGATTCAACTATGGCTACACCTTC
-	-	TRBJ1-2	TRBV5-1	CASSLSDDYGYTF	TGCGCCAGCAGCTTGTCTGATGACTATGGCTACACCTTC
TRBD1	-	TRBJ1-5	TRBV6-1	CASSEGIRGPNQPQHF	TGTGCCAGCAGTGAAGGGATAAGGGGGCCGAATCAGCCCCAGCATTTT
-	-	TRBJ1-1	TRBV6-6	CASSDYDTEAFF	TGTGCCAGCAGTGACTACGACACTGAAGCTTTCTTT
TRBD1	-	TRBJ1-1	TRBV2	CASSRQGANTEAFF	TGTGCCAGCAGTCGACAGGGGGCGAACACTGAAGCTTTCTTT
TRBD1	few	TRBJ1-2	TRBV6-6	CASSYTGQADYGYTF	TGTGCCAGCAGTTACACGGGACAGGCCGACTATGGCTACACCTTC
-	-	TRBJ1-1	TRBV18	CASSPPGRRNTEAFF	TGTGCCAGCTCACCACCGGGGCGTAGGAACACTGAAGCTTTCTTT
-	once	TRBJ2-7	TRBV7-9	CASSRTVYEQYF	TGTGCCAGCAGCCGAACCGTCTACGAGCAGTACTTC
-	few	TRBJ2-5	TRBV10-3	CATSEAQETQYF	TGTGCCACATCTGAGGCTCAAGAGACCCAGTACTTC
-	few	TRBJ1-1	TRBV29-1	CSVVVYTEAFF	TGCAGCGTTGTAGTGTACACTGAAGCTTTCTTT
TRBD1	-	TRBJ2-5	TRBV2	CASSGDSQETQYF	TGTGCCAGCAGTGGGGACAGCCAAGAGACCCAGTACTTC
TRBD2	-	TRBJ2-2	TRBV27	CATQRTSLGGELFF	TGTGCCACCCAGAGGACTAGCTTGGGCGGGGAGCTGTTTTTT
-	-	TRBJ1-1	TRBV13	CASSLRPGNEAFF	TGTGCCAGCAGCTTGAGGCCCGGGAATGAAGCTTTCTTT
-	-	TRBJ2-6	TRBV2	CASSLSSGANVLTF	TGTGCCAGCAGTCTCAGCTCTGGGGCCAACGTCCTGACTTTC
-	-	TRBJ2-3	TRBV5-1	CASRDGSTDTQYF	TGCGCCAGCAGAGACGGAAGCACAGATACGCAGTATTTT
-	-	TRBJ2-3	TRBV7-2	CASSSTTSGDTQYF	TGTGCCAGCAGCTCTACTACTTCAGGAGATACGCAGTATTTT
TRBD1	-	TRBJ2-7	TRBV27	CASSPPPGTAIYEQYF	TGTGCCAGCAGTCCACCCCCCGGGACAGCGATCTACGAGCAGTACTTC